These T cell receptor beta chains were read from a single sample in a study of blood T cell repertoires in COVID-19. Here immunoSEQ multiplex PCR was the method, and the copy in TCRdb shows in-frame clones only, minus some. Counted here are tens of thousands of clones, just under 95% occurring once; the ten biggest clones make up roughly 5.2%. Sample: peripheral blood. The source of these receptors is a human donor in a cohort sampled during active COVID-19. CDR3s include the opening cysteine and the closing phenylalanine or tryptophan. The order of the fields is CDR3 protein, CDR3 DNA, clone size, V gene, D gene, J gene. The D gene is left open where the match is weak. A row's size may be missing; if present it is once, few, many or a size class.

CATSINPESTEAFF | TGTGCCACCAGCATTAACCCGGAGAGCACTGAAGCTTTCTTT | NA | TRBV15 | NA | TRBJ1-1
CASGSMGLYEQYF | TGTGCTAGTGGTTCGATGGGACTCTACGAGCAGTACTTC | NA | TRBV12-5 | NA | TRBJ2-7
CASSMSGGSQPQHF | TGTGCCAGTAGTATGAGTGGGGGCTCTCAGCCCCAGCATTTT | NA | TRBV19 | NA | TRBJ1-5
CASRLAGVNEQFF | TGTGCCAGCAGACTAGCGGGGGTAAATGAGCAGTTCTTC | once | TRBV28 | TRBD2 | TRBJ2-1
CASSGGLAPHNEQFF | TGCGCCAGCAGCGGGGGACTAGCACCCCACAATGAGCAGTTCTTC | NA | TRBV5-1 | TRBD2 | TRBJ2-1
CASRRGANMGNEQFF | TGTGCCAGCAGAAGAGGAGCCAACATGGGTAATGAGCAGTTCTTC | NA | TRBV27 | NA | TRBJ2-1
CASSQELQGPAVSPLHF | TGTGCCAGCAGCCAAGAACTACAGGGCCCGGCCGTTTCACCCCTCCACTTT | NA | TRBV4-2 | NA | TRBJ1-6
CVAGRRGQETQYF | TGTGTGGCAGGTCGGAGGGGTCAAGAGACCCAGTACTTC | NA | TRBV28 | NA | TRBJ2-5
CASSLSLENIQYF | TGTGCCAGCAGCTTATCACTCGAAAACATTCAGTACTTC | NA | TRBV7-2 | NA | TRBJ2-4
CASSDFTGQGYGYTF | TGTGCCAGCAGTGACTTCACCGGACAGGGTTATGGCTACACCTTC | NA | TRBV25-1 | TRBD1 | TRBJ1-2
CASSSGRGDTQYF | TGTGCCAGCAGCTCGGGGCGGGGAGATACGCAGTATTTT | NA | TRBV7-2 | NA | TRBJ2-3
CASSRQENTEAFF | TGTGCCAGCAGCCGACAGGAAAACACTGAAGCTTTCTTT | NA | TRBV14 | NA | TRBJ1-1
CASSDRGTGRNTIYF | TGTGCCAGCAGTGACCGGGGGACAGGCAGAAACACCATATATTTT | once | TRBV27 | TRBD1 | TRBJ1-3
CASSLPDFSRYTF | TGTGCCAGCAGTTTGCCAGACTTTTCCCGCTACACCTTC | NA | TRBV28 | NA | TRBJ1-2
CASRLGMYQPQHF | TGTGCCAGTCGTCTCGGGATGTATCAGCCCCAGCATTTT | NA | TRBV19 | NA | TRBJ1-5
CASSSPGQGNYGYTF | TGTGCCAGCAGCTCCCCGGGACAGGGGAACTATGGCTACACCTTC | NA | TRBV5-5 | TRBD1 | TRBJ1-2
CASSLAGGPLANVLTF | TGTGCCAGCAGTCTAGCGGGGGGCCCTCTGGCCAACGTCCTGACTTTC | NA | TRBV6-2/TRBV6-3 | TRBD2 | TRBJ2-6
CASRARLAGGPNTQYF | TGTGCCAGTAGGGCGAGACTAGCGGGGGGGCCGAATACGCAGTATTTT | NA | TRBV19 | TRBD2 | TRBJ2-3
CASSPGGEAFF | TGTGCCAGCAGTCCCGGAGGAGAAGCTTTCTTT | NA | TRBV6-5 | NA | TRBJ1-1
CASSSNTGGGSPLHF | TGTGCCAGCAGTTCCAATACAGGGGGCGGTTCACCCCTCCACTTT | NA | TRBV3-1/TRBV3-2 | TRBD1 | TRBJ1-6
CASSLSSSSYNEQFF | TGCGCCAGCAGCTTGTCCTCCAGCTCCTACAATGAGCAGTTCTTC | NA | TRBV5-1 | NA | TRBJ2-1
CASSSKGDTPLHF | TGTGCCAGCAGCTCCAAGGGGGATACACCCCTCCACTTT | NA | TRBV11-2 | NA | TRBJ1-6
CASSPSGGLSYEQYF | TGTGCCAGCAGTCCTAGCGGGGGTCTCTCCTACGAGCAGTACTTC | NA | TRBV3-1/TRBV3-2 | TRBD2 | TRBJ2-7
CASSQDPGNPYTQQYF | TGTGCCAGCAGCCAAGATCCCGGGAATCCTTATACGCAGCAGTATTTT | NA | TRBV14 | NA | TRBJ2-3
CASSKGRGGGYEQYF | TGTGCCAGCAGCAAAGGGCGGGGGGGCGGCTACGAGCAGTACTTC | NA | TRBV21-1 | NA | TRBJ2-7
CASSYDRVSEQYF | TGTGCCAGCAGTTACGACAGGGTAAGCGAGCAGTACTTC | NA | TRBV6-5 | TRBD1 | TRBJ2-7
CAISGGSLANEKLFF | TGTGCCATCAGTGGAGGATCGCTGGCTAATGAAAAACTGTTTTTT | many | TRBV10-3 | NA | TRBJ1-4
CATGQPWDTQYF | TGTGCCACCGGACAGCCTTGGGATACGCAGTATTTT | NA | TRBV19 | NA | TRBJ2-3
CASSHGSGGLMNTEAFF | TGCGCCAGCAGCCATGGTTCTGGGGGCTTGATGAACACTGAAGCTTTCTTT | NA | TRBV4-1 | NA | TRBJ1-1